The 11 T cell receptor beta chains in this list originate from one sample, sequenced in a study of blood T cell repertoires in COVID-19. The table came from immunoSEQ multiplex PCR; TCRdb's copy has only in-frame clones and leaves some out. The repertoire holds 70,000 or so clones, with 70% to 75% as singletons. The sequencing input was peripheral blood. These receptors all come from a woman in her sixties or seventies with acute or convalescent COVID-19.

The CDR3 region is CASKGTVYEQYF. CDR3 nucleotides: TGTGCCAGCAAAGGGACAGTCTACGAGCAGTACTTC. The chain employs TRBV28 and TRBJ2-7; 7 nucleotides agree with TRBD1. Germline V gives CDR1 MDHEN, CDR2 SYDVKM. The CDR3 consists of 12 residues. J was trimmed by 3 bases and V by 7 bases; bases with no gene match: 3.

This chain connects TRBV29-1 to TRBJ2-3; 10 bases are shared with TRBD2. This CDR3 contains 13 residues. V lost 6 bases to trimming and J lost 5 bases; unmatched junction nucleotides: 5. Germline CDR1 reads SQVTM; CDR2 reads ANQGSEA. CDR3 bases: TGCAGCGTAGATAGACTAGCGGGAGATACGCAGTATTTT. Amino acids: CSVDRLAGDTQYF.

The gene calls are TRBV6-2 or TRBV6-3 and TRBJ2-1, with 9 positions matching TRBD2. The junction had 16 bases not matched to a gene; V was cut back by 5 bases and J by 8 bases. The CDR3 length is 17 residues. Germline V gene sequence: CDR1 MNHEY, CDR2 SVGEGT. CDR3 sequence reads: CASSRRAGGRAWDEQFF. The CDR3 DNA reads as TGTGCCAGCAGTAGGAGAGCGGGAGGCCGGGCTTGGGATGAGCAGTTCTTC.

The genes are TRBV5-5 and TRBJ1-1; 7 bases align to TRBD1. The CDR3 extends over 18 amino acids. The junction had 19 bases not matched to a gene; V was cut back by 7 bases and J by 1 base. The germline gives CDR1 SGHKS, CDR2 YYEKEE (reference sequence). CDR3 DNA: TGTGCCAGCGGATCGCATTTCAGGGGGATAGGGCGGAACACTGAAGCTTTCTTT. This gives the protein CASGSHFRGIGRNTEAFF.

This chain uses TRBV12-5 with TRBJ2-1, with 12 bases aligning to TRBD2. CDR3 length: 15 amino acids. V shed 1 base, J shed 7 bases, and the junction held 2 bases outside the gene matches. The V gene's germline CDR1 is LGHNT and CDR2 FRNRAP. CDR3 bases: TGTGCTAGTGGTTTGGCTAGCGGGAGGGGTAATGAGCAGTTCTTC. It translates to CASGLASGRGNEQFF.

Only a few counts were recorded for this clone. The rearrangement joins TRBV5-4 to TRBJ1-2, with 7 bases matching TRBD1. This CDR3 region has 15 residues. The germline V gene has CDR1 SGHNT and CDR2 YYREEE (reference sequence). Unmatched junction bases numbered 9, after V lost 0 bases and J lost 7 bases. The CDR3 sequence is CASSLGQGSLSGYTF. Written as DNA, the CDR3 is TGTGCCAGCAGCTTGGGACAGGGAAGCCTATCTGGCTACACCTTC.

The chain employs TRBV5-6 and TRBJ2-5; 15 bases map to TRBD2. Germline values: CDR1 SGHDT, CDR2 YYEEEE. The CDR3 length is 18 residues. J lost 1 base, V lost 1 base, and 5 bases had no gene match. This chain's CDR3 is CASSLLGTSGGRQETQYF. The CDR3 region has the DNA TGTGCCAGCAGCTTGCTTGGGACTAGCGGGGGGCGCCAAGAGACCCAGTACTTC.

There are many counts of this clone. V gene TRBV7-6 combines with J gene TRBJ2-2; unclear D gene. Trimming removed 0 bases at V and 4 bases at J, with 9 bases between. CDR1 SGHVS and CDR2 FNYEAQ come from the germline V gene. The CDR3 runs 15 residues. The CDR3 reads CASSLAAVGTGELFF. CDR3 DNA sequence: TGTGCCAGCAGCTTAGCCGCTGTCGGCACCGGGGAGCTGTTTTTT.

This chain links TRBV5-1 with TRBJ1-2; D possibly corresponds to TRBD1 (5 bases). The CDR3 consists of 14 residues. CDR1 and CDR2 from the germline V gene are SGHRS and YFSETQ. Between the trimmed V and J ends, which lost 4 bases and 8 bases, there was a span of 18 bases. CDR3 region: CASSRGEGIPGYTF. For the CDR3, the DNA is TGCGCCAGCAGCCGCGGGGAGGGGATTCCGGGCTACACCTTC.

The rearrangement uses TRBV6-5 and TRBJ2-1, with 10 bases aligning to TRBD2. The V segment lost 8 bases and the J segment 8 bases; nucleotides outside the gene matches: 12. The CDR3 sequence is 15 residues long. Germline values: CDR1 MNHEY, CDR2 SVGAGI. CDR3 DNA: TGTGCCAGCCAACAGGGTAGCGGGGGGTGGGATGAGCAGTTCTTC. Protein product: CASQQGSGGWDEQFF.

V and J are TRBV29-1 and TRBJ2-1; the D gene is possibly TRBD2 (6 bases). This CDR3 is built from 12 residues. Germline V gene lookup returns CDR1 SQVTM and CDR2 ANQGSEA. The germline V and J ends were trimmed by 7 bases and 6 bases, with 13 bases remaining between them. CDR3 region: CSALGGFNEQFF. The CDR3 nucleotides read TGCAGCGCCCTGGGAGGATTCAATGAGCAGTTCTTC.